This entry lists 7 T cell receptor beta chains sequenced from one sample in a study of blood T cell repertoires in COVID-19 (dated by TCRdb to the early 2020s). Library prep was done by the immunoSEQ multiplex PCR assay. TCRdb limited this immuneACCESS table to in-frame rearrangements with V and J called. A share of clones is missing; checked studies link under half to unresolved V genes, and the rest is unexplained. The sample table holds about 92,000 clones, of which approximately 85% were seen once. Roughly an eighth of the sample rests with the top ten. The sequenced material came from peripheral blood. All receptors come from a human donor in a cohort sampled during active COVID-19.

In nucleotides, the CDR3 is TGTGCCATCACTAACGGTGTCGAGCAGTACTTC. Translating gives CAITNGVEQYF. The V and J genes are TRBV10-3 and TRBJ2-7; D unresolved. The CDR3 loop spans 11 amino acids. CDR1 is ENHRY and CDR2 is SYGVKD in the germline V gene. V was clipped by 7 bases and J by 6 bases, with 10 bases between them.

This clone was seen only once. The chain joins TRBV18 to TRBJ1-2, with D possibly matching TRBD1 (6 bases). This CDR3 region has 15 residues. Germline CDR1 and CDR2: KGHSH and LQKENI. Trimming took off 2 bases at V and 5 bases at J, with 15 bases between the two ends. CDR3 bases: TGTGCCAGCTCACCATCGCAGACAGGCGTTTATGGCTACACCTTC. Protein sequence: CASSPSQTGVYGYTF.

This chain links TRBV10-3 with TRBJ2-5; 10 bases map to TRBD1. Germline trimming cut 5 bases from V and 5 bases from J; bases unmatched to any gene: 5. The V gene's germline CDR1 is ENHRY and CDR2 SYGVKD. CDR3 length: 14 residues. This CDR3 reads CAISQDRGPETQYF. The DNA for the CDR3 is TGTGCCATCAGTCAAGACAGGGGGCCGGAGACCCAGTACTTC.

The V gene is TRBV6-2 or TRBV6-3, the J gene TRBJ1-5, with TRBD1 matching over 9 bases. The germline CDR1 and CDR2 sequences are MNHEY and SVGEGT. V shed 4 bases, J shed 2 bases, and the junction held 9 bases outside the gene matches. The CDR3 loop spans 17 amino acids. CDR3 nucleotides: TGTGCCAGCAGTTCGACCGGGACAGGGAATGGCAATCAGCCCCAGCATTTT. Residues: CASSSTGTGNGNQPQHF.

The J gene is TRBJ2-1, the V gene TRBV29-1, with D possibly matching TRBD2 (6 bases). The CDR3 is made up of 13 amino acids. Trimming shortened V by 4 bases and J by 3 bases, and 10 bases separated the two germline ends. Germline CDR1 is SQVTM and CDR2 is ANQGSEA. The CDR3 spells CSVVRGNYNEQFF. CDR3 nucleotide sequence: TGCAGCGTTGTTCGCGGGAACTACAATGAGCAGTTCTTC.

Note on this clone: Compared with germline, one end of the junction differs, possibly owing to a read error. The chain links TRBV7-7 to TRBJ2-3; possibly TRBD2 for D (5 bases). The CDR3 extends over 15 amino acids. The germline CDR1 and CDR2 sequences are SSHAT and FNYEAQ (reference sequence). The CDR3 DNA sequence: TGTGCTAGCAGCTTAGATCGGGGTAGCACAGATACGCAGTATTTT. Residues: CASSLDRGSTDTQYF.

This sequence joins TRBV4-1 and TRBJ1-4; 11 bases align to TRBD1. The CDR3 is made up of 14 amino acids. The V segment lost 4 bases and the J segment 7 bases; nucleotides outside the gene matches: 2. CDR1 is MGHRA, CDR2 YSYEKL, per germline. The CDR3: CASSPGQGAEKLFF. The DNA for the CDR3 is TGCGCCAGCAGCCCAGGACAGGGGGCTGAAAAACTGTTTTTT.